These 22 T cell receptor beta chains share one sample of origin, sequenced in a study of T cell responses to AZD1222 COVID-19 vaccine. TCRdb keeps only in-frame clones here, not all; method: immunoSEQ multiplex PCR. The sample contains about 120,000 clones, roughly 89% of which appear only once. This specimen consisted of peripheral blood, obtained on day 0 of AZD1222 vaccination. The receptor set was obtained from an adult in good health.

The rearrangement joins TRBV24-1 to TRBJ2-5, with TRBD1 as a possible D gene (6 bases). The V end lost 2 bases, the J end lost 3 bases, and 21 bases lay between the germline ends. This CDR3 spans 18 amino acids. Germline CDR1 is KGHDR and CDR2 is SFDVKD. This CDR3 is CATSDWPGEQYWEETQYF. Here the CDR3 DNA reads TGTGCCACCAGTGATTGGCCAGGGGAGCAGTATTGGGAAGAGACCCAGTACTTC.

The chain uses TRBV5-5 and TRBJ2-5; 12 bases agree with TRBD2. Germline values: CDR1 SGHKS, CDR2 YYEKEE (reference sequence). V lost 0 bases and J lost 2; bases outside the gene matches: 2. The CDR3 spans 16 residues. The CDR3 here is CASSLVLAGGQETQYF. The CDR3 region has the DNA TGTGCCAGCAGCTTGGTCCTAGCGGGAGGGCAAGAGACCCAGTACTTC.

The chain recombines TRBV15 with TRBJ2-5; TRBD2 aligns across 9 bases. The germline gives CDR1 LNHNV, CDR2 YYDKDF (reference sequence). This CDR3 spans 12 amino acids. V shed 10 bases, J shed 5 bases, and the junction held 5 bases outside the gene matches. The DNA of the CDR3 is TGTGCCAGTTCTAGCGGGAAGGAGACCCAGTACTTC. It is translated as CASSSGKETQYF.

J is TRBJ2-7 and V is TRBV28; D is perhaps TRBD2 (5 bases). The CDR3 covers 13 residues. In germline, CDR1 is MDHEN, CDR2 SYDVKM. V lost 3 bases, J lost 5 bases, and 11 bases lay in between. The CDR3 DNA follows: TGTGCCAGCAGTTTTCCCGGGGTCCACGAGCAGTACTTC. This sequence encodes CASSFPGVHEQYF.

This chain links TRBV27 with TRBJ1-3, with 8 bases matching TRBD1. CDR1 is MNHEY and CDR2 is SMNVEV in the germline V gene (reference sequence). The V segment lost 3 bases and the J segment 2 bases; nucleotides outside the gene matches: 0. This CDR3 spans 14 amino acids. CDR3 nucleotide sequence: TGTGCCAGCAGTTTGGACAGGGCTGGAAACACCATATATTTT. This translates into CASSLDRAGNTIYF.

V usage is TRBV27 and J usage is TRBJ2-7, with TRBD2 matching over 11 bases. Germline CDR1 reads MNHEY; CDR2 reads SMNVEV (reference sequence). J lost 6 bases, V lost 4 bases, and 5 bases had no gene match. This CDR3 region has 14 residues. CDR3 protein: CASSWGLAASEQYF. The CDR3 nucleotides read TGTGCCAGCAGTTGGGGACTAGCGGCCAGCGAGCAGTACTTC.

The rearrangement uses TRBV5-1 and TRBJ1-2; D perhaps matches TRBD1 (6 bases). The CDR3 is 14 residues long. Trimming removed 4 bases at V and 2 bases at J, with 12 bases between. Germline CDR1 is SGHRS and CDR2 is YFSETQ. DNA for the CDR3: TGCGCCAGCAGCCTGGACAGTTGGAACTATGGCTACACCTTC. This sequence encodes CASSLDSWNYGYTF.

In DNA form, the CDR3 reads TGTGCCAGCAGCTTGGTAATAGGGGGCGAAGGAGCTTTCTTT. Its protein is CASSLVIGGEGAFF. V and J are TRBV5-6 and TRBJ1-1, with 7 bases matching TRBD1. The CDR3 covers 14 residues. Losses at the gene ends were 0 bases for V and 10 bases for J; bases not matched to a gene: 9. Germline CDR1 and CDR2: SGHDT and YYEEEE.

The CDR3, as DNA: TGTGCCAGCAGCTTAGCGGGCAGGCTAAATAGCAATCAGCCCCAGCATTTT. Residues: CASSLAGRLNSNQPQHF. This chain uses TRBV7-8 with TRBJ1-5; D remains unclear. Germline CDR1 reads SGHVS; CDR2 reads FQNEAQ. The CDR3 is 17 residues long. Trimming removed 0 bases from V and 0 bases from J, with 12 bases in between.

V and J are TRBV18 and TRBJ2-1; TRBD2 is a possible D gene (5 bases). Trimming left V 0 bases short and J 4 bases short, with 10 bases between. The germline CDR1 and CDR2 sequences are KGHSH and LQKENI. The CDR3 has 15 residues. The CDR3 nucleotides are TGTGCCAGCTCACCACCCGTAGGAGGTTACAATGAGCAGTTCTTC. Protein sequence: CASSPPVGGYNEQFF.

This chain uses TRBV7-8 with TRBJ1-1; TRBD1 is a possible D gene (5 bases). The germline CDR1 and CDR2 sequences are SGHVS and FQNEAQ. The V gene lost 1 base and the J gene lost 1 base, with 7 bases spanning the gap. This CDR3 has 14 residues. CDR3 residues: CASSLEGRNTEAFF. The CDR3, as DNA: TGTGCCAGCAGCTTAGAGGGACGGAACACTGAAGCTTTCTTT.

This clone has just one count. The CDR3 region is CASSPWKTQKGYNEQFF. CDR3 sequence (DNA): TGTGCCAGCAGTCCATGGAAGACTCAGAAGGGTTACAATGAGCAGTTCTTC. The rearrangement uses TRBV27 and TRBJ2-1; D gene unclear. Germline-derived CDR1 and CDR2 are MNHEY and SMNVEV (reference sequence). Between the trimmed V and J ends, which lost 5 bases and 4 bases, there was a span of 21 bases. The CDR3 covers 17 residues.

The rearrangement links TRBV2 to TRBJ2-1; 7 nucleotides match TRBD2. Germline V gene sequence: CDR1 SNHLY, CDR2 FYNNEI. There are 15 residues in the CDR3. V lost 4 bases to trimming and J lost 0 bases; unmatched junction nucleotides: 3. The CDR3: CASSVSGTSYNEQFF. The CDR3 DNA sequence: TGTGCCAGCAGTGTAAGCGGGACCTCCTACAATGAGCAGTTCTTC.

The chain recombines TRBV5-1 with TRBJ1-1; D uncertain. CDR1 is SGHRS and CDR2 is YFSETQ in the germline V gene. The V and J ends lost 6 bases and 5 bases respectively, with 8 bases between them. CDR3 length: 11 amino acids. Here the CDR3 reads CASTKGTEAFF. The CDR3 coding sequence is TGCGCCAGCACCAAGGGAACTGAAGCTTTCTTT.

The chain joins TRBV27 to TRBJ2-5, with TRBD2 identical over 15 bases. The CDR3 totals 18 residues. V lost 6 bases to trimming and J lost 5 bases; unmatched junction nucleotides: 13. CDR1 is MNHEY and CDR2 is SMNVEV in the germline V gene (reference sequence). CDR3 loop: CASSRGLAGGGGTETQYF. CDR3 coding DNA: TGTGCCAGCAGCCGCGGACTAGCGGGAGGGGGAGGTACGGAGACCCAGTACTTC.

The chain employs TRBV28 and TRBJ2-7, with 10 bases aligning to TRBD2. This CDR3 comprises 17 residues. In germline, CDR1 is MDHEN, CDR2 SYDVKM. J was trimmed by 5 bases and V by 3 bases; bases with no gene match: 13. CDR3 loop: CASSFMRPSGSNNEQYF. The CDR3 DNA sequence: TGTGCCAGCAGTTTTATGAGGCCTAGCGGGAGCAACAACGAGCAGTACTTC.

This clone was detected only once. This rearrangement joins TRBV20-1 to TRBJ2-7; no clear D gene. The ends were cut back, 4 bases at V and 3 bases at J, with 7 bases in the middle. CDR1 is DFQATT, CDR2 SNEGSKA, per germline (reference sequence). The CDR3 has 11 residues. Here the CDR3 reads CSATGLYEQYF. Here the CDR3 DNA reads TGCAGTGCTACGGGTCTCTACGAGCAGTACTTC.

This clone was seen more than once but under ten times. The chain joins TRBV6-5 to TRBJ1-1, with 9 bases that match TRBD1. The CDR3 length is 14 residues. Germline V lookup: CDR1 MNHEY, CDR2 SVGAGI. Unmatched junction bases numbered 10, after V lost 7 bases and J lost 7 bases. CDR3 amino acids: CASKRTGANSEAFF. The CDR3 region has the DNA TGTGCCAGCAAAAGGACAGGGGCAAATAGTGAAGCTTTCTTT.

This clone was seen once. The genes are TRBV3-1 (or the pseudogene TRBV3-2) and TRBJ1-2; 9 bases map to TRBD1. V shed 7 bases and J 3 bases; nucleotides not matched to a gene: 9. Germline loops: CDR1 LGHDT, CDR2 YNNKEL (reference sequence). The CDR3 covers 15 residues. CDR3 DNA: TGTGCCAGCAACCCCACAGGGGGCGCGGACTATGGCTACACCTTC. This gives the protein CASNPTGGADYGYTF.

The V gene is TRBV6-5, the J gene TRBJ1-2; perhaps TRBD1 as D (6 bases). CDR1 is MNHEY, CDR2 SVGAGI, per germline. This CDR3 contains 14 residues. The V end lost 8 bases, the J end lost 1 base, and 14 bases lay between the germline ends. CDR3 amino acids: CASGGDRFNYGYTF. CDR3 bases: TGTGCCAGCGGAGGAGACAGGTTTAACTATGGCTACACCTTC.

This clone has a single count. The J gene is TRBJ2-5, the V gene TRBV29-1; a weak D match, TRBD1 (5 bases). The CDR3 is 12 residues long. Germline assignment: CDR1 SQVTM and CDR2 ANQGSEA. Trimming left V 6 bases short and J 4 bases short, with 12 bases between. The CDR3 sequence: CSVAGLGETQYF. CDR3 coding DNA: TGCAGCGTGGCAGGGCTTGGAGAGACCCAGTACTTC.

This chain joins TRBV2 and TRBJ1-1; D gene ambiguous. The germline CDR1 and CDR2 sequences are SNHLY and FYNNEI. The V end was cut by 3 bases, the J end by 0 bases, with 8 bases between. The CDR3 sequence is 14 residues long. In nucleotides, the CDR3 is TGTGCCAGCAGTGAGGAGAGGTTGAACACTGAAGCTTTCTTT. Its translation is CASSEERLNTEAFF.